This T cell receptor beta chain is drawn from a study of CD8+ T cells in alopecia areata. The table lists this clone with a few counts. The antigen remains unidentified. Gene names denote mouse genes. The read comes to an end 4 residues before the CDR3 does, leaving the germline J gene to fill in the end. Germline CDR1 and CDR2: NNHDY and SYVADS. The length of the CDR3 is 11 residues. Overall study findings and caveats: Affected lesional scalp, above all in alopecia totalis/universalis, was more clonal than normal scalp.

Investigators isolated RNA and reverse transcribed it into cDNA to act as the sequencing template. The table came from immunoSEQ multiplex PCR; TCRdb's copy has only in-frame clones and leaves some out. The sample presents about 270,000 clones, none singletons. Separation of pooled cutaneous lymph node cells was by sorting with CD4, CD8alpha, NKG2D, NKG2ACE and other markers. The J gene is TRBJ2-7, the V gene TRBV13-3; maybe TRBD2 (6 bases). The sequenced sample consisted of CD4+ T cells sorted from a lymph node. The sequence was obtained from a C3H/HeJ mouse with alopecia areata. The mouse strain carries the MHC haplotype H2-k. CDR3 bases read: TGTGCCAGCAGGGGACTTTAT. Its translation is CASRGLY. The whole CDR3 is CASRGLYEQYF.